The present TCR beta chain was sequenced within a study of response to subunit inactivated influenza vaccine. Regarding the study as a whole: Few additional T cells are recruited per seasonal influenza vaccination, authors suggested.

This CDR3 comprises 15 residues. CDR1 is KGHDR, CDR2 SFDVKD, per germline. V dropped 4 bases and J dropped 5; count of bases not matched to a gene: 8. Turning to this clonotype: Its antigen remains unknown.

TCRdb ran MiXCR on the RT-PCR reads and lists one entry per CDR3 protein. This sample carries about 580,000 distinct CDR3 sequences, 12% to 15% of them seen once, and the ten largest clones take 11%. The sample in question was PBMCs from blood, obtained less than 13 days after vaccination. The chain links TRBV24-1 to TRBJ2-5, with 8 bases aligning to TRBD1. This TCR came from a man aged 50 to 59 who received an inactivated influenza vaccine. In nucleotides, the CDR3 is TGTGCCACCAGTGACCACGGGACAGGAGGGGAGACCCAGTACTTC. This encodes CATSDHGTGGETQYF.